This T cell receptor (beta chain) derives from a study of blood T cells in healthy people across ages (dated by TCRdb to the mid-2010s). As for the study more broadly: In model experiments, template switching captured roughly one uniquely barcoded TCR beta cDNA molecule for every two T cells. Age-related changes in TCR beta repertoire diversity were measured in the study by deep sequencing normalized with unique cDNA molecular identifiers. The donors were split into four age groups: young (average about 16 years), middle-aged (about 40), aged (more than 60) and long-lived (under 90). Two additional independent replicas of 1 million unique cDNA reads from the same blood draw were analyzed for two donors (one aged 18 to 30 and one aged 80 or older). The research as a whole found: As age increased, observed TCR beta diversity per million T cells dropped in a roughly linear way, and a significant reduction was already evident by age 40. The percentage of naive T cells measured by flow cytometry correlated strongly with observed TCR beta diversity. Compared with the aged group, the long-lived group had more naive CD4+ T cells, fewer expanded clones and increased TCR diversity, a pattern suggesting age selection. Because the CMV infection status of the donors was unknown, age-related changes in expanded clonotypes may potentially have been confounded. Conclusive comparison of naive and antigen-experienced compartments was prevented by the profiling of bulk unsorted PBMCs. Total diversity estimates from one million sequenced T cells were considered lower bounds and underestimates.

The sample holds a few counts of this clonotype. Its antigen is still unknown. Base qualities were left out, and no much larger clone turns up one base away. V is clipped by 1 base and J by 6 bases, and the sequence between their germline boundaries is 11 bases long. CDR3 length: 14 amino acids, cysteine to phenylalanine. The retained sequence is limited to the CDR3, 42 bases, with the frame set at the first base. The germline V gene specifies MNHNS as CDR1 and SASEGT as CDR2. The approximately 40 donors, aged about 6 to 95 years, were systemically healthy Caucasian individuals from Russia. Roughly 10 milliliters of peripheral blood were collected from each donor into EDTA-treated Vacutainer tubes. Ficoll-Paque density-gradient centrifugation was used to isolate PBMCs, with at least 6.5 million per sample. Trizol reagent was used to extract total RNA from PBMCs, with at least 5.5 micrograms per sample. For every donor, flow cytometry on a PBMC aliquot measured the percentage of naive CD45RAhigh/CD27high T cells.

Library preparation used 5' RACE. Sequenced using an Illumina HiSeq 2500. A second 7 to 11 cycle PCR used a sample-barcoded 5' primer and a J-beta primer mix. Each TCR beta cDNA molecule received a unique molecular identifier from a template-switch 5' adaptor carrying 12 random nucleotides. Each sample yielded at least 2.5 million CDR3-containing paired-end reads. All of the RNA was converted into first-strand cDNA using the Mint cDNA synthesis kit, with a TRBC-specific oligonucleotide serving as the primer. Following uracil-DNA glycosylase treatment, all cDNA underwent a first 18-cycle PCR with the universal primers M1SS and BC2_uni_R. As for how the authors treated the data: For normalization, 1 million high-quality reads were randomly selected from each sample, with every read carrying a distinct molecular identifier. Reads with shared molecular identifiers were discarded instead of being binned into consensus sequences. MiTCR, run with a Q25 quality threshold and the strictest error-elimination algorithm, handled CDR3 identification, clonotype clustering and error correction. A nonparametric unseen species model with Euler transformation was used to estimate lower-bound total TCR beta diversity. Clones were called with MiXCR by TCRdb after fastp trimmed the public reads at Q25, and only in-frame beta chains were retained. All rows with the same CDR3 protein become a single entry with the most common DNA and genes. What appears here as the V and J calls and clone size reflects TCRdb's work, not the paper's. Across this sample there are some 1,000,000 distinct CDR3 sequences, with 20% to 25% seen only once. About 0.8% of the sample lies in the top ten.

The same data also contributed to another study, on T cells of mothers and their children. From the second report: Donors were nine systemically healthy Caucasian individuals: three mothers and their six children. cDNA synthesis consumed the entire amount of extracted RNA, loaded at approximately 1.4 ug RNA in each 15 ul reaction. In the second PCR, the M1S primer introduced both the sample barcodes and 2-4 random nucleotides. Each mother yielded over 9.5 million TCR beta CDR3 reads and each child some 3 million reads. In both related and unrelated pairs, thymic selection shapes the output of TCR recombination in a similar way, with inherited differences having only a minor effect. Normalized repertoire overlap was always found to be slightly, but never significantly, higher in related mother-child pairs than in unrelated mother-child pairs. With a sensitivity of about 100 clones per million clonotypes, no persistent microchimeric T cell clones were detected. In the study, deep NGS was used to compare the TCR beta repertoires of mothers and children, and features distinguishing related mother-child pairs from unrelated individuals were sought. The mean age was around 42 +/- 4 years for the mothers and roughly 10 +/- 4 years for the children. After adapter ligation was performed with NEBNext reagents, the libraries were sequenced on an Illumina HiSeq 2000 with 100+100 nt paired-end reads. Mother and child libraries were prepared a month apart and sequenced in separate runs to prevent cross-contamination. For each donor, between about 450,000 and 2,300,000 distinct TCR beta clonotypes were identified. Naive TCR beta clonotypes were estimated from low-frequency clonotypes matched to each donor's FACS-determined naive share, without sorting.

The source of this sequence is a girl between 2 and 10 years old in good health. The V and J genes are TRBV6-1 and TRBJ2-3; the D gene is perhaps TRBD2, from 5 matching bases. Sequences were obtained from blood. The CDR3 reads CASSEDGRRDTQYF. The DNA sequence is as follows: TGTGCCAGCAGTGAAGATGGAAGGAGGGATACGCAGTATTTT.